The rows below give T cell receptor beta chains drawn from one sample of a study of sequential checkpoint blockade in melanoma. Measured with immunoSEQ multiplex PCR; TCRdb has only the in-frame clones, and not every one. The sample holds 30,000 to 40,000 clones, 70% to 90% seen once. The material sequenced was CD8+ T cells sorted from blood (inferred from file names), taken from a patient given nivolumab and ipilimumab in sequence. The receptors were sampled from a human donor with melanoma. Each CDR3 is given with its conserved first and last residue. The D gene is left open where the match is weak. Expanded clones are given a class, and other clones once, few, many or no size at all.

>TRBV27|-|TRBJ2-1|-
CASSLSSSRTSYNEQFF
TGTGCCAGCAGTTTATCCTCTTCTAGAACTTCCTACAATGAGCAGTTCTTC
>TRBV4-1|TRBD1|TRBJ2-7|once
CASSQDMGTGGLYEQYF
TGCGCCAGCAGCCAAGATATGGGGACAGGGGGGTTATACGAGCAGTACTTC
>TRBV6-1|-|TRBJ2-7|-
CASSEFQQIPEQYF
TGTGCCAGCAGTGAATTTCAACAGATACCCGAGCAGTACTTC
>TRBV6-1|-|TRBJ2-7|large
CASSDYYEQYF
TGTGCCAGCAGTGACTACTACGAGCAGTACTTC
>TRBV6-5|-|TRBJ2-7|-
CASSLPWRADSYEQYF
TGTGCCAGCAGTTTACCCTGGCGGGCGGACTCCTACGAGCAGTACTTC
>TRBV14|TRBD1|TRBJ1-2|-
CASSHEDRQRAYGYTF
TGTGCCAGCAGCCACGAGGACAGGCAAAGAGCCTATGGCTACACCTTC
>TRBV13|TRBD2|TRBJ2-5|-
CASSPGLAGGRWETQYF
TGTGCCAGCAGCCCGGGACTAGCGGGAGGGCGATGGGAGACCCAGTACTTC
>TRBV27|-|TRBJ2-7|once
CASSLAPRVYEQYF
TGTGCCAGCAGTTTAGCCCCCAGGGTCTACGAGCAGTACTTC
>TRBV9|-|TRBJ2-1|-
CASSGPGLYNEQFF
TGTGCCAGCAGCGGCCCGGGACTGTACAATGAGCAGTTCTTC
>TRBV13|TRBD2|TRBJ2-7|-
CASSLGVREGLLEQYF
TGTGCCAGCAGCTTAGGGGTCCGGGAGGGCCTTTTAGAGCAGTACTTC
>TRBV19|TRBD1|TRBJ2-2|once
CASSKIEGQHTGELFF
TGTGCCAGTAGTAAAATAGAGGGACAGCACACCGGGGAGCTGTTTTTT
>TRBV19|TRBD1|TRBJ2-1|few
CASTPGRGNEQFF
TGTGCCAGTACCCCAGGCAGGGGGAATGAGCAGTTCTTC
>TRBV20-1|-|TRBJ2-7|-
CSAAGEAEQYF
TGCAGTGCCGCCGGGGAGGCCGAGCAGTACTTC
>TRBV9|-|TRBJ1-1|-
CASSYPGENTEAFF
TGTGCCAGCAGCTACCCCGGGGAGAACACTGAAGCTTTCTTT
>TRBV15|TRBD1|TRBJ2-1|-
CATSATTGSSYNEQFF
TGTGCCACCAGCGCGACGACAGGGAGCTCCTACAATGAGCAGTTCTTC
>TRBV6-5|-|TRBJ1-5|-
CASSYGRNQPQHF
TGTGCCAGCAGTTACGGCCGCAATCAGCCCCAGCATTTT
>TRBV13|-|TRBJ1-1|-
CASSLGHPGQNTEAFF
TGTGCCAGCAGCTTAGGGCATCCGGGACAGAACACTGAAGCTTTCTTT
>TRBV29-1|-|TRBJ1-2|-
CSVGGYLNEVYGYTF
TGCAGCGTGGGGGGGTATCTTAATGAGGTCTATGGCTACACCTTC
>TRBV6-5|-|TRBJ2-1|-
CASSSNTGSRYNEQFF
TGTGCCAGCAGTTCCAATACCGGGAGTCGCTACAATGAGCAGTTCTTC
>TRBV13|-|TRBJ2-2|-
CASSLNGVSRTGELFF
TGTGCCAGCAGCTTAAACGGCGTCTCGAGGACCGGGGAGCTGTTTTTT
>TRBV6-1|-|TRBJ2-7|-
CASKPDDRAYEQYF
TGTGCCAGCAAACCAGACGACAGAGCCTACGAGCAGTACTTC
>TRBV5-1|-|TRBJ1-2|-
CASSLADTGYTF
TGCGCCAGCAGCTTGGCCGACACTGGCTACACCTTC
>TRBV2|TRBD1|TRBJ1-4|-
CASRMTGGVNNEKLFF
TGTGCCAGCAGAATGACAGGGGGCGTTAACAATGAAAAACTGTTTTTT
>TRBV29-1|TRBD1|TRBJ2-3|-
CSVERGLGRGTDTQYF
TGCAGCGTTGAAAGGGGGCTGGGTAGGGGCACAGATACGCAGTATTTT
>TRBV5-3|-|TRBJ2-1|-
CARSLARRRGCSYNEQFF
TGTGCCAGAAGCTTGGCTCGTCGGCGGGGTTGCTCCTACAATGAGCAGTTCTTC
>TRBV27|TRBD1|TRBJ1-2|once
CASAVGTGANYGYTF
TGTGCCAGCGCCGTTGGGACAGGAGCTAACTATGGCTACACCTTC
>TRBV23-1|TRBD1|TRBJ2-5|-
CASSQVAPGQETETQYF
TGCGCCAGCAGTCAAGTAGCACCGGGACAGGAGACAGAGACCCAGTACTTC
>TRBV7-9|TRBD1|TRBJ2-7|-
CASSNRQGISSYEQYF
TGTGCCAGCAGCAACAGACAGGGAATAAGCTCCTACGAGCAGTACTTC
>TRBV7-9|-|TRBJ1-2|-
CASSPPMQMDGYTF
TGTGCCAGCAGCCCGCCCATGCAGATGGATGGCTACACCTTC
>TRBV9|TRBD2|TRBJ2-5|-
CASSAGTSGSTGETQYF
TGTGCCAGCAGCGCTGGGACTAGCGGGAGTACAGGAGAGACCCAGTACTTC
>TRBV29-1|TRBD2|TRBJ2-1|-
CSVPGLAGGPGEQFF
TGCAGCGTCCCGGGACTAGCGGGGGGGCCTGGTGAGCAGTTCTTC
>TRBV19|TRBD1|TRBJ1-2|-
CASSIQGGLYYGYTF
TGTGCCAGTAGTATCCAGGGGGGACTTTACTATGGCTACACCTTC
>TRBV10-1|-|TRBJ1-1|few
CASSLTMNTEAFF
TGCGCCAGCAGTTTGACTATGAACACTGAAGCTTTCTTT
>TRBV7-9|-|TRBJ2-7|-
CASSSGLAGYEQYF
TGTGCCAGCAGCTCGGGACTCGCCGGGTACGAGCAGTACTTC
>TRBV7-9|-|TRBJ1-5|-
CASSFQGGDQPQHF
TGTGCCAGCAGCTTTCAGGGCGGGGATCAGCCCCAGCATTTT
>TRBV7-9|TRBD1|TRBJ2-3|-
CASSSVPGQGEQYF
TGTGCCAGCAGCTCCGTCCCGGGACAGGGGGAGCAGTATTTT
>TRBV7-2|TRBD2|TRBJ2-1|-
CASSLGGSCFF
TGTGCCAGCAGCTTAGGCGGGAGTTGCTTCTTC
>TRBV27|-|TRBJ1-3|-
CASSLSTGSGNTIYF
TGTGCCAGCAGTTTATCGACGGGCTCTGGAAACACCATATATTTT
>TRBV4-1|-|TRBJ1-1|-
CASSQDRSGFNTEAFF
TGCGCCAGCAGCCAAGATCGATCAGGGTTTAACACTGAAGCTTTCTTT
>TRBV7-3|-|TRBJ1-1|-
CASSPTGGPGTEAFF
TGTGCCAGCAGCCCCACCGGGGGGCCGGGGACTGAAGCTTTCTTT
>TRBV6-5|TRBD2|TRBJ2-7|-
CASSYRGGEGTYEQYF
TGTGCCAGCAGTTACCGCGGAGGGGAGGGGACCTACGAGCAGTACTTC
>TRBV6-5|-|TRBJ1-2|-
CASSYGGERGYTF
TGTGCCAGCAGTTACGGAGGGGAACGGGGCTACACCTTC
>TRBV4-2|TRBD2|TRBJ2-1|-
CASSQEDTASGNEQFF
TGTGCCAGCAGCCAAGAAGATACGGCTAGCGGTAATGAGCAGTTCTTC
>TRBV7-6|-|TRBJ1-1|-
CASSLYEGEAFF
TGTGCCAGCAGCTTATATGAGGGAGAAGCTTTCTTT
>TRBV19|-|TRBJ2-7|-
CASSIEVEGLYEQYF
TGTGCCAGTAGTATAGAGGTTGAGGGACTCTACGAGCAGTACTTC
>TRBV27|TRBD1|TRBJ2-1|-
CASSLPGTGTHNEQFF
TGTGCCAGCAGTTTACCCGGGACAGGGACGCACAATGAGCAGTTCTTC
>TRBV13|TRBD1|TRBJ2-7|few
CASSSQGASYEQYF
TGTGCCAGCAGCTCACAGGGGGCCTCCTACGAGCAGTACTTC
>TRBV29-1|-|TRBJ2-2|-
CSVEPRGTGELFF
TGCAGCGTTGAGCCAAGGGGAACCGGGGAGCTGTTTTTT
>TRBV6-6|-|TRBJ2-7|-
CASRPGDYEQYF
TGTGCCAGCAGGCCAGGGGACTACGAGCAGTACTTC
>TRBV6-6|-|TRBJ2-3|-
CASNQLVTDTQYF
TGTGCCAGCAATCAACTAGTTACAGATACGCAGTATTTT
>TRBV7-9|TRBD1|TRBJ1-5|-
CASSPPGQGNQPQHF
TGTGCCAGCAGCCCCCCGGGACAGGGGAATCAGCCCCAGCATTTT
>TRBV5-1|-|TRBJ1-3|-
CASSFEGAGNTIYF
TGCGCCAGCAGCTTCGAGGGGGCTGGAAACACCATATATTTT
>TRBV7-2|TRBD1|TRBJ1-5|-
CASSLRRQGARNQPQHF
TGTGCCAGCAGCTTAAGGCGGCAGGGGGCGCGCAATCAGCCCCAGCATTTT
>TRBV5-5|TRBD1|TRBJ2-2|-
CASSSGQGGNTGELFF
TGTGCCAGCAGCTCAGGACAGGGGGGAAACACCGGGGAGCTGTTTTTT
>TRBV6-1|TRBD2|TRBJ2-7|few
CASSEGISGGYEQYF
TGTGCCAGCAGTGAAGGGATTAGCGGGGGTTACGAGCAGTACTTC